This paragraph reports one T cell receptor beta chain. Which antigen it targets is not known. Base qualities are not recorded, but no much larger clone differs from it by a single base. Each collaborating institution followed its own protocols to collect whole blood in K2EDTA tubes. For TCRbeta analysis, collaborator samples were shipped as frozen whole blood, as isolated PBMCs, or as DNA extracted from either sample type. This entry comes from a study of blood T cell repertoires in COVID-19 (dated by TCRdb to 2020 to 2021). For the study in its entirety: Samples from collaborators originated in the United States, Italy and Spain and spanned both the acute and convalescent phases of COVID-19. Deeply sampled blood TCRbeta repertoires from subjects exposed to, actively infected with, or recovered from COVID-19 were included in the dataset. Nearly every sample came with metadata listing a de-identified subject ID, COVID-19 status, age in years and sex. Where HLA class I and class II types were available, the types were taken from metadata supplied by the sample provider, not from assay-based typing. The material from the prospective study consisted of cDNA or gDNA derived from T cells, B-cell-depleted T cells, or PBMCs. A freely available public database, intended as a resource for researchers studying the immune response to SARS-CoV-2, is where the repertoires were released. Samples came from the ongoing ImmuneRACE study (first 160 participants) plus 1,254 subjects from 6 global collaborators.

TCRbeta CDR3 regions were amplified from genomic DNA using the immunoSEQ Assay, a bias-controlled multiplex PCR. In the authors' own workflow: Nucleated cell counts per sample were estimated from amplification of reference gene primers within the assay. To quantify the absolute abundance of each unique TCRbeta CDR3 rearrangement, sequence reads were collapsed and filtered. For each sample, productive Simpson clonality was calculated as the square root of Simpson's diversity index over productive rearrangements. The table comes from immuneACCESS by way of TCRdb, which keeps in-frame sequences with V and J called. Part of the clones is missing from these tables; in studies checked, under half for an unresolved V gene and the rest for unknown reasons. From that table come the V and J calls and clone size; the DNA was used to work out D and trimming. The sample table lists about 200,000 clones, just over 85% of them with a count of one. The top ten clones comprise roughly 4.2% of the sample.

General study outcomes and caveats: How much clinical and demographic metadata was included differed by source and by participant, and the metadata was provided uncurated.

The junction shows trimming of 2 bases on V and 3 bases on J, and the gene matches do not reach 6 bases of it. Based on the germline V gene, the CDR1 and CDR2 sequences are SGHVS and FQNEAQ. The CDR3 goes from the cysteine to the phenylalanine over 16 residues. Kept here is only the CDR3 DNA, which spans 48 bases and is read in frame from base 1. This receptor chain uses TRBV7-8 and TRBJ1-4; 7 bases in the middle match TRBD1. This clonotype was obtained from a man aged 50-59 years with acute or convalescent COVID-19. Sequencing was performed on peripheral blood. Here the CDR3 is given as CASSLRPGGANEKLFF. The sequence in DNA is TGTGCCAGCAGCTTAAGGCCAGGGGGAGCTAATGAAAAACTGTTTTTT.